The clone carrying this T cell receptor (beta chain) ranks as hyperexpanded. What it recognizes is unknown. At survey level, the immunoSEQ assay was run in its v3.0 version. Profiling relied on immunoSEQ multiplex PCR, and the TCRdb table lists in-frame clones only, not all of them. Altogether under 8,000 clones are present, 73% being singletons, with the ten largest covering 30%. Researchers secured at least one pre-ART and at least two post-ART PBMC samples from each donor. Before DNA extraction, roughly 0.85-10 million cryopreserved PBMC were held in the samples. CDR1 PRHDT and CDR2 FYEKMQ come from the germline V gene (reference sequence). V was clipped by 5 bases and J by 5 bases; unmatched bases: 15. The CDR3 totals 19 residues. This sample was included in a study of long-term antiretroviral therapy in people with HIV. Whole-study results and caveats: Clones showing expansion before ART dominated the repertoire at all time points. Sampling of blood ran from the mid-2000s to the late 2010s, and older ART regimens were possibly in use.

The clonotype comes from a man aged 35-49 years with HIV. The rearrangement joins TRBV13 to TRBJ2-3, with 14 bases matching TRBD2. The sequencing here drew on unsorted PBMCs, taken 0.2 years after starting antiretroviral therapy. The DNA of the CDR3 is TGTGCCAGCAGCCCCGGACTAGCGGGGGGTGCCGGGCGGCTAGATACGCAGTATTTT. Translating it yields CASSPGLAGGAGRLDTQYF.